The 7 T cell receptor beta chains reported below all come from one sample, sequenced in a study of blood T cells in healthy people across ages. With a J-beta primer mix and a sample-barcoded 5' primer, a second PCR ran about 6 to 11 cycles. TCRdb reprocessed the 5' RACE reads with MiXCR, giving one entry per CDR3 protein. The sample comprises 700,000 to 850,000 distinct CDR3 sequences, about 55% of which are singletons, and under 50% rests with the top ten. The sequenced sample consisted of blood. The receptors derive from a man older than 75 in good health.

This clonotype turned up a few times. J is TRBJ2-1 and V is TRBV2; the D gene could be TRBD1 or TRBD2 (5 bases each). Germline CDR1 is SNHLY and CDR2 is FYNNEI. The CDR3 runs to 14 residues. Trimming took 7 bases from V and 8 from J, leaving 18 bases between them. CDR3 coding DNA: TGTGCCAGCAAATCCGGGACCAGCCCCGATGAGCAGTTCTTC. Encoded protein: CASKSGTSPDEQFF. The whole variable domain, remainder taken from reference TRBV2 and TRBJ2-1, is EPEVTQTPSHQVTQMGQEVILRCVPISNHLYFYWYRQILGQKVEFLVSFYNNEISEKSEIFDDQFSVERPDGSNFTLKIRSTKLEDSAMYFCASKSGTSPDEQFFGPGTRLTVL.

The V and J genes are TRBV10-1 and TRBJ2-1; 10 bases match TRBD1. The V gene end was trimmed by 6 bases and the J gene end by 13 bases; junction bases not matched to a gene: 12. Germline-derived CDR1 and CDR2 are WNHNN and SYGVQD (reference sequence). This CDR3 region has 14 residues. As DNA, the CDR3 is TGCGCCAGCAGGGGACAGGGGTTTGGCGAGACCCAGTTCTTC. Amino acids: CASRGQGFGETQFF.

This clonotype has just a few counts. The CDR3, as DNA: TGCAGTGCTGCGAAGGGGTCAAACGAAAAACTGTTTTTT. Its translation: CSAAKGSNEKLFF. The chain has TRBV20-1 and TRBJ1-4, with D possibly TRBD1 on 5 matching bases. Germline CDR1 and CDR2: DFQATT and SNEGSKA (reference sequence). Trimming stripped 5 bases from V and 8 bases from J, with 15 bases between. The CDR3 length is 13 residues.

V is TRBV14 and J is TRBJ2-1; 11 bases align to TRBD2. CDR3 length equals 16 residues. The V gene end was trimmed by 2 bases and the J gene end by 5 bases; junction bases not matched to a gene: 5. Germline lookup yields CDR1 SGHDN and CDR2 FVKESK. The CDR3 region has the DNA TGTGCCAGCAGCCAATGGAGACTAGCGGGGAACAATGAGCAGTTCTTC. Residues: CASSQWRLAGNNEQFF.

The chain couples TRBV6-2 or TRBV6-3 to TRBJ2-4, with D uncertain. The CDR3 is 14 amino acids. V gave up 6 bases and J gave up 1 base, with 10 bases separating them. The germline CDR1 and CDR2 sequences are MNHEY and SVGEGT. The CDR3 region is CASRDLGAKNIQYF. The CDR3 DNA sequence: TGTGCCAGCAGGGATCTGGGCGCCAAAAACATTCAGTACTTC.

This chain links TRBV9 with TRBJ2-1; the match to TRBD2 covers 11 bases. The V gene's germline CDR1 is SGDLS and CDR2 YYNGEE. Trimming cost V 0 bases and J 4 bases; bases outside gene matches: 6. This CDR3 region has 17 residues. DNA of the CDR3: TGTGCCAGCAGCGTAGAGGCTAGCGGGAGGAGATACAATGAGCAGTTCTTC. The encoded protein is CASSVEASGRRYNEQFF. Drawing the rest from reference TRBV9 and TRBJ2-1, the complete variable domain is DSGVTQTPKHLITATGQRVTLRCSPRSGDLSVYWYQQSLDQGLQFLIQYYNGEERAKGNILERFSAQQFPDLHSELNLSSLELGDSALYFCASSVEASGRRYNEQFFGPGTRLTVL.

V and J are TRBV28 and TRBJ2-1; TRBD2 might be the D (5 bases). Germline CDR1 and CDR2: MDHEN and SYDVKM. This CDR3 has 17 residues. Trimming took off 3 bases at V and 6 bases at J, with 21 bases between the two ends. CDR3 in amino acids: CASSLRPVAPRGNEQFF. As DNA, the CDR3 is TGTGCCAGCAGTTTGAGGCCGGTAGCCCCCCGGGGCAATGAGCAGTTCTTC.